Sequencing of this TCR beta chain was carried out in a study of blood T cell repertoires in COVID-19. Study as a whole: The United States, Italy and Spain were the sources of the acute and convalescent COVID-19 samples. PBMCs, B-cell-depleted T cells, or T cells were the source of the cDNA or gDNA that made up the material.

Per the original data handling: Amplification of reference gene primers provided the estimated nucleated cell counts. The protocol was immunoSEQ multiplex PCR, while the TCRdb copy is restricted to in-frame clones and leaves out a portion. V, J and clone size derive from that table, while D and trimming were established from the DNA sequence. This sample has 50,000 to 70,000 clones, with 78% found just once. The CDR3 has 15 amino acids. Germline CDR1 reads SGHAT; CDR2 reads FQNNGV. Between the trimmed V and J ends, which lost 1 base and 7 bases, there was a span of 16 bases. The receptor comes from a human donor in a cohort sampled during active COVID-19. The sequenced sample consisted of peripheral blood. The rearrangement uses TRBV11-2 and TRBJ1-2; D remains ambiguous. CDR3 sequence reads: CASSLVGGGAGGYTF. The CDR3 coding sequence is TGTGCCAGCAGCTTAGTTGGAGGAGGAGCGGGTGGCTACACCTTC.